This TCR beta chain was sequenced for a study of blood T cells in healthy people across ages. Study-wide background: There was about one barcoded beta molecule captured by template switching per two T cells.

Donation came from healthy Caucasian individuals in Russia who were aged 6 to 90. Donors gave around 9.3 milliliters of peripheral blood apiece. For the second PCR, which ran for about 7 to 11 cycles, a sample-barcoded 5' primer and a J-beta primer mix were used. Each cDNA molecule carried a tag from a template-switch adaptor that contained 12 random nucleotides. Via MiXCR, TCRdb re-called the 5' RACE reads, giving one row per CDR3 protein. Altogether about 1.5 million distinct CDR3 sequences are present, approximately 43% being singletons, with the ten largest covering around 4%. The TCR comes from a woman under 30 in good health. The sequenced sample was blood.

CDR3 residues: CASSSRPPGLDSPLHF. The CDR3 DNA follows: TGCGCCAGCAGCTCGCGACCCCCAGGGCTCGATTCACCCCTCCACTTT. The rearrangement links TRBV5-1 to TRBJ1-6; tentative D call: TRBD1 (5 bases). V was pared by 3 bases and J by 8 bases, with 18 bases between. There are 16 residues in the CDR3. Looked up from germline, CDR1 is SGHRS and CDR2 is YFSETQ. The whole variable domain, remainder taken from reference TRBV5-1 and TRBJ1-6, is KAGVTQTPRYLIKTRGQQVTLSCSPISGHRSVSWYQQTPGQGLQFLFEYFSETQRNKGNFPGRFSGRQFSNSRSEMNVSTLELGDSALYLCASSSRPPGLDSPLHFGNGTRLTVT.